The entry below describes one T cell receptor (beta chain). This clone has just one count. Its binding antigen is unknown. No much larger clone exists at a distance of one base, and base qualities are not known. The data were obtained in a study of blood T cell repertoires in COVID-19 (dated by TCRdb to the early 2020s). In the study overall: Collaborator samples came from the United States, Italy and Spain and covered acute and convalescent phases of COVID-19. The prospective study material was composed of cDNA or gDNA derived from T cells, B-cell-depleted T cells, or PBMCs. Subjects who had been exposed to COVID-19, were actively infected with it, or had recovered from it provided the deeply sampled blood TCRbeta repertoires that made up the dataset. A freely available public database, intended as a resource for researchers studying the immune response to SARS-CoV-2, is where the repertoires were released. Samples were obtained from the ongoing ImmuneRACE study (first 160 participants) and from over a thousand subjects provided by 6 global collaborators. The sample metadata nearly always contained a de-identified subject ID, COVID-19 status, age in years and sex. Where HLA class I and class II types were available, the types were taken from metadata supplied by the sample provider, not from assay-based typing.

TCRbeta CDR3 regions were amplified from genomic DNA by means of the immunoSEQ Assay, a bias-controlled multiplex PCR. The paper's data handling went like this. The number of nucleated cells in each sample was estimated by amplification of reference gene primers within the assay. To quantify the absolute abundance of each unique TCRbeta CDR3 rearrangement, sequence reads were collapsed and filtered. Productive Simpson clonality was computed per sample as the square root of Simpson's diversity index over productive rearrangements. Held by TCRdb, this immuneACCESS table contains in-frame sequences only and omits some clones. Under half of the omission traces to an unresolved V gene where checked; the cause of the rest is unknown. The V and J calls and clone size are taken from that table; D and trimming were inferred from the DNA. Counted in this sample were around 110,000 clones; about three quarters of them appeared once. 4.3% of the sample lies in the top ten.

The full study reports these points: The amount of clinical and demographic metadata varied by source and participant and was provided uncurated.

The V and J ends are trimmed by 1 base and 9 bases, leaving 10 bases between them. The CDR3 holds 13 amino acids from the cysteine to the phenylalanine. Only the CDR3 region is kept as DNA, spanning 39 bases read in frame from base 1. Whole blood was collected in K2EDTA tubes by collaborating institutions according to the institutions' own protocols. Collaborator samples were shipped for TCRbeta analysis as frozen whole blood, isolated PBMCs, or DNA extracted from either sample type. The sequence joins TRBV12-3 or TRBV12-4 to TRBJ1-5; tentative D gene TRBD1, with 6 bases matching. The TCR was taken from a man between 65 and 80 years old with acute or convalescent COVID-19. The sequencing sample was made of peripheral blood. Here is the DNA: TGTGCCAGCAGTTTAGGACAGGCGGGGCCCCAGCATTTT. Its protein reads: CASSLGQAGPQHF.